The 32 T cell receptor beta chains listed next were all sequenced from one sample in a study of blood T cell repertoires in COVID-19. Using immunoSEQ multiplex PCR, the repertoire was profiled, and TCRdb retains in-frame clones only, with some absent. The sample holds approximately 140,000 clones, roughly 86% seen once. The sample taken for sequencing was peripheral blood. The receptors were sampled from a human donor in a cohort sampled during active COVID-19.

CDR3 DNA sequence: TGTGCCAGCTCACCAGGCAGGGCTGCTGAAGCTTTCTTT. Translated: CASSPGRAAEAFF. V and J are TRBV18 and TRBJ1-1, with a weak D call TRBD1 (5 bases). The CDR3 covers 13 residues. V lost 2 bases to trimming and J lost 6 bases, with 10 bases between them. Looked up from germline, CDR1 is KGHSH and CDR2 is LQKENI.

The J gene is TRBJ1-5, the V gene TRBV18, with TRBD1 as a possible D gene (6 bases). CDR1 KGHSH and CDR2 LQKENI come from the germline V gene. The CDR3 loop spans 15 amino acids. Trimming left V 2 bases short and J 5 bases short, with 13 bases between. CDR3 in DNA: TGTGCCAGCTCACCAGGATTCAGGGGTGATCAGCCCCAGCATTTT. Protein product: CASSPGFRGDQPQHF.

The rearrangement links TRBV15 to TRBJ1-1; possible D gene TRBD1, 6 bases. Germline CDR1 reads LNHNV; CDR2 reads YYDKDF (reference sequence). Trimming stripped 7 bases from V and 2 bases from J, with 14 bases between. The CDR3 covers 14 residues. The CDR3 protein is CATTPHRANTEAFF. The CDR3 nucleotides read TGTGCCACCACCCCCCACAGGGCTAACACTGAAGCTTTCTTT.

The rearrangement joins TRBV7-3 to TRBJ2-1; 9 bases are a match to TRBD2. The CDR3 extends over 15 amino acids. Germline trimming cut 4 bases from V and 10 bases from J; bases unmatched to any gene: 11. The germline CDR1 and CDR2 sequences are SGHTA and FQGTGA. Here the CDR3 reads CASSSASGARVEQFF. CDR3 DNA sequence: TGTGCCAGCAGCTCCGCTAGCGGGGCCCGAGTCGAGCAGTTCTTC.

This clone was detected once. The rearrangement uses TRBV7-8 and TRBJ1-4; D unclear. Germline-derived CDR1 and CDR2 are SGHVS and FQNEAQ. This CDR3 region has 14 residues. Deletions cut 4 bases from V and 4 bases from J, with 10 bases between. The CDR3 nucleotides are TGTGCCAGCAGCTCGCTTGTCAGTAATGAAAAACTGTTTTTT. Its protein product is CASSSLVSNEKLFF.

V and J are TRBV28 and TRBJ2-5; TRBD2 agrees at 12 bases. The CDR3 contains 15 residues. V lost 4 bases and J lost 4; bases outside the gene matches: 4. Germline values: CDR1 MDHEN, CDR2 SYDVKM. CDR3 protein: CASSYPSGGAETQYF. The DNA for the CDR3 is TGTGCCAGCAGTTATCCTAGCGGGGGGGCAGAGACCCAGTACTTC.

The V and J genes are TRBV7-9 and TRBJ2-3, with D unclear. CDR3 size: 17 residues. Germline V CDR1 and CDR2: SEHNR, FQNEAQ (reference sequence). Trimming took 2 bases from V and 0 from J, leaving 15 bases between them. The CDR3 sequence: CASSLIPSARSTDTQYF. The CDR3 DNA follows: TGTGCCAGCAGCTTAATCCCCTCGGCCAGGAGCACAGATACGCAGTATTTT.

With respect to this clone: Germline is not matched at one junction end, which may reflect a read error. Additional DNA sequences in this sample encode the identical CDR3. The chain carries TRBV18 and TRBJ1-6; D not certain. CDR3 size: 16 residues. Germline loops: CDR1 KGHSH, CDR2 LQKENI. This CDR3 reads CASSARGNGDNSPLHF. DNA for the CDR3: TGTGCCAGCTCAGCCCGCGGGAACGGTGATAATTCGCCCCTCCACTTT.

This clone came up a few times. The V gene is TRBV28, the J gene TRBJ2-5; the D gene is possibly TRBD2 (5 bases). CDR1 and CDR2 from the germline V gene are MDHEN and SYDVKM. Trimming took off 7 bases at V and 0 bases at J, with 9 bases between the two ends. This CDR3 has 13 residues. As DNA, the CDR3 is TGTGCCAGCATAACGGGGAACCAAGAGACCCAGTACTTC. Its protein product is CASITGNQETQYF.

The chain couples TRBV12-3 or TRBV12-4 to TRBJ2-7; D might be TRBD1 (6 bases). This CDR3 region has 12 residues. The germline V and J ends were trimmed by 6 bases and 3 bases, with 9 bases remaining between them. CDR3 nucleotides: TGTGCCAGCAGCTCACAGGGCTACGAGCAGTACTTC. This encodes CASSSQGYEQYF.

The rearrangement links TRBV18 to TRBJ1-2; D ambiguous. The germline CDR1 and CDR2 sequences are KGHSH and LQKENI. Trimming left V 0 bases short and J 3 bases short, with 8 bases between. This CDR3 is 14 amino acids long. The CDR3 loop reads CASSPPSVDYGYTF. The CDR3 bases are TGTGCCAGCTCACCACCGTCGGTCGACTATGGCTACACCTTC.

The rearrangement joins TRBV6-5 to TRBJ2-1; TRBD2 might be the D (7 bases). CDR3 length equals 15 residues. Per the germline V gene, CDR1 is MNHEY and CDR2 is SVGAGI. The V end lost 6 bases, the J end lost 5 bases, and 17 bases lay between the germline ends. DNA of the CDR3: TGTGCCAGCAGAAGGGGGGGGCCCATAAACAATGAGCAGTTCTTC. The encoded protein is CASRRGGPINNEQFF.

The chain uses TRBV5-1 and TRBJ2-3; TRBD1 agrees at 9 bases. The junction had 11 bases not matched to a gene; V was cut back by 4 bases and J by 8 bases. Germline CDR1 and CDR2: SGHRS and YFSETQ. The CDR3 runs to 15 residues. The CDR3 bases are TGCGCCAGCAGCCAAACGGGACAGGGAGGGGGTACGCAGTATTTT. This sequence encodes CASSQTGQGGGTQYF.

The chain is built from TRBV5-1 and TRBJ2-1, with D perhaps TRBD2 (5 bases). Germline V gives CDR1 SGHRS, CDR2 YFSETQ. The V and J ends lost 0 bases and 0 bases respectively, with 7 bases between them. CDR3 size: 15 residues. The CDR3 coding sequence is TGCGCCAGCAGCTTGGGAGGAGGCTCCTACAATGAGCAGTTCTTC. It specifies CASSLGGGSYNEQFF.

This clone occurred a few times. The rearrangement uses TRBV9 and TRBJ2-4, with D possibly matching TRBD2 (5 bases). Trimming removed 0 bases from V and 8 bases from J, with 12 bases in between. Germline V CDR1 and CDR2: SGDLS, YYNGEE. This CDR3 comprises 14 residues. CDR3 DNA: TGTGCCAGCAGCGTAGAAGGTCCCGGGGACATTCAGTACTTC. It codes for CASSVEGPGDIQYF.

The rearrangement links TRBV6-5 to TRBJ2-6; TRBD2 might be the D (7 bases). This CDR3 has 16 residues. Germline V gives CDR1 MNHEY, CDR2 SVGAGI. V lost 0 bases, J lost 4 bases, and 10 bases lay in between. CDR3 coding DNA: TGTGCCAGCAGTTACTCGGGGGGGCCCGGGGCCAACGTCCTGACTTTC. Amino acid sequence: CASSYSGGPGANVLTF.

This clone was seen a few times. This sequence joins TRBV2 and TRBJ2-7, with TRBD2 matching over 10 bases. With V trimmed by 6 bases and J by 0 bases, 5 bases remained unmatched. CDR3 length equals 15 residues. Germline V gene data show CDR1 as SNHLY and CDR2 as FYNNEI. CDR3 protein: CASRLAGPDSYEQYF. In nucleotides, the CDR3 is TGTGCCAGCAGACTAGCGGGGCCAGACTCCTACGAGCAGTACTTC.

V usage is TRBV28 and J usage is TRBJ2-1; a possible D gene is TRBD2 (6 bases). V dropped 6 bases and J dropped 8 bases, with 11 bases sitting between them. The length of the CDR3 is 12 residues. Germline-derived CDR1 and CDR2 are MDHEN and SYDVKM. The CDR3 spells CASRTGGDEQFF. DNA of the CDR3: TGTGCCAGCAGAACCGGCGGGGATGAGCAGTTCTTC.

The gene calls are TRBV24-1 and TRBJ2-5, with 10 bases fitting TRBD2. Germline CDR1 KGHDR, CDR2 SFDVKD. Trimming at V came to 4 bases and at J to 2 bases, leaving 3 bases not matched to a gene. The CDR3 extends over 15 amino acids. The CDR3 DNA sequence: TGTGCCACCAGTGAACTTAGCGGGAGGCAAGAGACCCAGTACTTC. Translation: CATSELSGRQETQYF.

The chain employs TRBV7-2 and TRBJ2-2; a possible D gene is TRBD1 (6 bases). V was cut by 5 bases and J by 1 base, with 11 bases left in between. The germline V gene has CDR1 SGHTA and CDR2 FQGNSA. This CDR3 spans 15 amino acids. Written as DNA, the CDR3 is TGTGCCAGCAGCACGATGGACAGGAACACCGGGGAGCTGTTTTTT. Translating it yields CASSTMDRNTGELFF.

The genes are TRBV28 and TRBJ2-1; D unresolved. This CDR3 is 12 amino acids long. In germline, CDR1 is MDHEN, CDR2 SYDVKM. V was clipped by 2 bases and J by 9 bases, with 8 bases between them. The CDR3 nucleotides are TGTGCCAGCAGTTTACTCACGGGTGAGCAGTTCTTC. Translation: CASSLLTGEQFF. Looking up the rest from reference TRBV28 and TRBJ2-1 gives the full variable domain: DVKVTQSSRYLVKRTGEKVFLECVQDMDHENMFWYRQDPGLGLRLIYFSYDVKMKEKGDIPEGYSVSREKKERFSLILESASTNQTSMYLCASSLLTGEQFFGPGTRLTVL.

V and J are TRBV5-1 and TRBJ1-2, with 9 bases aligning to TRBD1. Trimming cost V 4 bases and J 4 bases; bases outside gene matches: 5. This CDR3 is built from 14 residues. Germline CDR1 SGHRS, CDR2 YFSETQ. This CDR3 reads CASSGGGQGYGYTF. CDR3 DNA: TGCGCCAGCAGCGGCGGGGGACAGGGCTATGGCTACACCTTC.

The rearrangement links TRBV5-1 to TRBJ2-5, with 12 bases that match TRBD1. CDR1 and CDR2 (germline): SGHRS, YFSETQ. The CDR3 contains 16 residues. The J segment lost 5 bases and the V segment lost 4 bases, leaving 9 bases of the junction unmatched. The CDR3 bases are TGCGCCAGCAGCCGGATTCCGGGACAGGGGGCTGAGACCCAGTACTTC. It codes for CASSRIPGQGAETQYF.

Points on this clone: In the same sample, other DNA sequences code for this CDR3. The chain is built from TRBV18 and TRBJ2-7; TRBD1 matches 10 bases. The J segment lost 1 base and the V segment lost 2 bases, leaving 2 bases of the junction unmatched. Germline CDR1 is KGHSH and CDR2 is LQKENI. CDR3 length: 15 residues. The CDR3 DNA is TGTGCCAGCTCACCAGGACAGGGGGTTTCCTACGAGCAGTACTTC. This translates into CASSPGQGVSYEQYF.

The V and J genes are TRBV5-6 and TRBJ2-3, with D unresolved. V was cut by 2 bases and J by 3 bases, with 4 bases left in between. The CDR3 is 12 amino acids. CDR1 and CDR2 from the germline V gene are SGHDT and YYEEEE. CDR3 loop: CASSFVTDTQYF. CDR3 DNA: TGTGCCAGCAGCTTCGTGACAGATACGCAGTATTTT.

This clone was recorded only once. The chain links TRBV11-3 to TRBJ2-7; 8 bases map to TRBD1. CDR1 SGHNT and CDR2 YENEEA come from the germline V gene. The ends lost 5 bases at V and 6 bases at J; junction bases unmatched: 6. This CDR3 comprises 13 residues. The CDR3 region is CASSRDRLSEQYF. The CDR3 nucleotides are TGTGCCAGCAGCCGGGACAGGTTGAGCGAGCAGTACTTC.

The chain combines TRBV28 with TRBJ1-1, with TRBD1 matching 9 bases. Looked up from germline, CDR1 is MDHEN and CDR2 is SYDVKM. V shed 6 bases, J shed 6 bases, and the junction held 11 bases outside the gene matches. The CDR3 contains 15 residues. CDR3 in amino acids: CASRGTGSRSAEAFF. Written as DNA, the CDR3 is TGTGCCAGCAGGGGGACAGGGTCGAGAAGCGCTGAAGCTTTCTTT.

The chain joins TRBV2 to TRBJ1-2; maybe TRBD1 (6 bases). V was cut by 9 bases and J by 7 bases, with 18 bases left in between. The germline gives CDR1 SNHLY, CDR2 FYNNEI. The CDR3 length is 13 residues. The CDR3: CARSDRLEGGYTF. The CDR3 DNA reads TGTGCCAGATCAGACAGGCTTGAGGGTGGCTACACCTTC.

In nucleotides, the CDR3 is TGCAGTGCTAGTGCGGGGGGAGCAACTAATGAAAAACTGTTTTTT. Translated: CSASAGGATNEKLFF. V is TRBV20-1 and J is TRBJ1-4; D may be TRBD1 (5 bases). The CDR3 length is 15 residues. Germline loops: CDR1 DFQATT, CDR2 SNEGSKA (reference sequence). Trimming stripped 3 bases from V and 0 bases from J, with 11 bases between.

This rearrangement joins TRBV6-2 or TRBV6-3 to TRBJ1-4; D is ambiguous. This CDR3 contains 15 residues. The V gene lost 0 bases and the J gene lost 7 bases, with 12 bases spanning the gap. Germline loops: CDR1 MNHEY, CDR2 SVGEGT. The DNA for the CDR3 is TGTGCCAGCAGTTACTCATCGGGGTCGGGTGAAAAACTGTTTTTT. Protein sequence: CASSYSSGSGEKLFF.

The genes are TRBV28 and TRBJ1-4; no definite D call. The germline V and J ends were trimmed by 6 bases and 3 bases, with 8 bases remaining between them. Germline V gene lookup returns CDR1 MDHEN and CDR2 SYDVKM. The CDR3 contains 13 residues. The CDR3 sequence is CASRGRPNEKLFF. CDR3 coding DNA: TGTGCCAGCAGGGGCAGGCCTAATGAAAAACTGTTTTTT.

This chain joins TRBV30 and TRBJ1-6; 7 bases line up with TRBD1. CDR1 and CDR2 from the germline V gene are GTSNPN and SVGIG (reference sequence). V was clipped by 5 bases and J by 8 bases; unmatched bases: 6. The length of the CDR3 is 13 residues. This CDR3 is CAWAAGGDSPLHF. CDR3 sequence (DNA): TGTGCCTGGGCGGCAGGGGGTGATTCACCCCTCCACTTT. The full variable domain, its missing parts supplied by reference TRBV30 and TRBJ1-6, is SQTIHQWPATLVQPVGSPLSLECTVEGTSNPNLYWYRQAAGRGLQLLFYSVGIGQISSEVPQNLSASRPQDRQFILSSKKLLLSDSGFYLCAWAAGGDSPLHFGNGTRLTVT.